The T cell receptor (beta chain) described here comes from a study of blood T cells in healthy people across ages. With a J-beta primer mix and a sample-barcoded 5' primer, a second PCR ran 7 to 11 cycles. One entry per CDR3 protein, called by TCRdb with MiXCR from the 5' RACE reads. The sample lists fewer than 650,000 distinct CDR3 sequences, around 27% occurring once. The CDR3 is made up of 13 amino acids. With 6 bases removed from V and 0 bases from J, the gap between germline ends came to 11 bases. In germline, CDR1 is SQVTM, CDR2 ANQGSEA. The same sample was also used in a study of T cells of mothers and their children.

V usage is TRBV29-1 and J usage is TRBJ1-1, with D perhaps TRBD1 (6 bases). The source is a boy between 2 and 10 years old in good health. The sample taken for sequencing was blood. CDR3 region: CSVEDSLNTEAFF. CDR3 in DNA: TGCAGCGTAGAGGACAGCCTGAACACTGAAGCTTTCTTT.